This TCR beta chain was identified in a study of cytomegalovirus exposure and HLA in healthy donors. Vbeta (60) and Jbeta (13) primers were used in the PCR. Using immunoSEQ multiplex PCR, the repertoire was profiled, and TCRdb retains in-frame clones only, with some absent. The sample contains approximately 180,000 clones, around 79% of which appear only once. About this clone: Antigen unknown.

Study-wide points: After further analysis at a later stage, 16,951 TCR beta sequences were associated with HLA alleles at 0.05 false discovery rate. A missense variant in DCLRE1C was later tied to TCR beta V- and J-gene trimming. There were some V segments, including TRBV6-2 and TRBV6-3, excluded as indistinguishable.

CDR1 is SEHNR, CDR2 FQNEAQ, per germline (reference sequence). V lost 3 bases and J lost 10; bases outside the gene matches: 12. This CDR3 contains 15 residues. The rearrangement uses TRBV7-9 and TRBJ2-1; 7 nucleotides agree with TRBD1. This receptor was obtained from a woman in her 50s in good health and CMV-seronegative. The sample comprised PBMCs. CDR3: CASSFGNVRGNEQFF. The CDR3 DNA sequence: TGTGCCAGCAGCTTTGGGAACGTCAGGGGGAACGAGCAGTTCTTC.